This T cell receptor (beta chain) originates from a study of identical twins. Overall study results and limits: Instead of following the same donors, the conclusions were based on cross-sectional statistical analysis.

A word on this clonotype: Its antigen is unknown.

Template switching, a step in the protocol, added a universal primer site, and cDNA carried unique molecular identifiers. One entry per CDR3 protein results from TCRdb running MiXCR on the 5' RACE reads. The data show just under 550,000 distinct CDR3 sequences, 13% to 15% seen once. This CDR3 is built from 14 residues. Germline CDR1 ENHRY, CDR2 SYGVKD. With 5 bases removed from V and 3 bases from J, the gap between germline ends came to 11 bases. This sample also appeared in a second study, on yellow fever vaccine responses in identical twins.

Sample: CD4+ T cells sorted from blood. The rearrangement joins TRBV10-3 to TRBJ2-1; D is possibly TRBD2 (6 bases). This receptor was obtained from a woman aged 18-29 years in good health. CDR3 DNA: TGTGCCATCAGTTATAGCGGAAACTACAATGAGCAGTTCTTC. Protein product: CAISYSGNYNEQFF.